Listed here is a single T cell receptor beta chain. This specimen comes from a study of control samples from healthy donors and cancer patients. CDR1 and CDR2 (germline): SGHVS, FQNEAQ. Trimming pared 2 bases from V and 3 bases from J, leaving 11 bases between. This CDR3 region has 15 residues. The assay was immunoSEQ multiplex PCR, and TCRdb's table has in-frame clones only and misses some. The sample yields 110,000 to 150,000 clones, roughly 89% seen once. Specimen: blood. V is TRBV7-8 and J is TRBJ2-1; the D is unclear. The clonotype originates from a man aged 30-40 years in good health. CDR3 DNA: TGTGCCAGCAGCTTACCCCGCAACCACTACAATGAGCAGTTCTTC. This translates into CASSLPRNHYNEQFF.